These T cell receptor beta chains were read from a single sample in a study of T-cell reconstitution after alpha-beta-depleted transplantation in children. TCRdb itself ran the PCR reads through MiXCR, one entry per CDR3 protein. This sample yields 640,000 or so distinct CDR3 sequences, of which around 16% are seen a single time; 1.1% belongs to the top ten. The sequenced sample was PBMCs from the stem cell graft donor, obtained from the stem cell graft. All receptors come from a human donor who donated a stem cell graft to a child with acute myeloid leukemia. CDR3s include the opening cysteine and the closing phenylalanine or tryptophan. D genes are given only for firm matches. Size values are once, few and many counts, or a class for expanded clones, and some rows have none.

abundance,d_gene,v_gene,j_gene,CDR3nt,CDR3aa
many,-,TRBV5-1,TRBJ2-6,TGCGCCAGCAGCCCTACAAATCCTGGGGCCAACGTCCTGACTTTC,CASSPTNPGANVLTF
many,-,TRBV20-1,TRBJ2-3,TGCAGTGCTAGAGATGGCACCCTCCTAGGGGATACGCAGTATTTT,CSARDGTLLGDTQYF
many,-,TRBV20-1,TRBJ1-5,TGCAGTGCTAGAGCGATCGGTGGGTATCAGCCCCAGCATTTT,CSARAIGGYQPQHF
many,TRBD1,TRBV7-3,TRBJ2-5,TGTGCCAGCAGCTCCCGGGACAGCCCAGAGACCCAGTACTTC,CASSSRDSPETQYF
many,TRBD1,TRBV15,TRBJ2-7,TGTGCCACCAGCAGTGCTCGGGACAGGAACGAGCAGTACTTC,CATSSARDRNEQYF
many,-,TRBV4-3,TRBJ2-7,TGCGCCAGCAGCCAGGACCTCCGGGGTTCCTACGAGCAGTACTTC,CASSQDLRGSYEQYF
-,-,TRBV7-2,TRBJ2-2,TGTGCCAGCAGCTTAGCTACTCCGGACACCGGGGAGCTGTTTTTT,CASSLATPDTGELFF
-,-,TRBV6-5,TRBJ2-7,TGTGCCAGCAGTTACTCGAGTCGAGCAGCCGCCTACGAGCAGTACTTC,CASSYSSRAAAYEQYF
many,-,TRBV20-1,TRBJ2-7,TGCAGTGCTAGATCGGGCGGGCTGAATTCCTACGAGCAGTACTTC,CSARSGGLNSYEQYF
many,-,TRBV20-1,TRBJ2-5,TGCAGTGCTAGACCAGGGGCACCCCAAGAGACCCAGTACTTC,CSARPGAPQETQYF
many,-,TRBV20-1,TRBJ1-1,TGCAGTGCTAGCAACGGGAACATGAACACTGAAGCTTTCTTT,CSASNGNMNTEAFF
many,-,TRBV7-2,TRBJ2-5,TGTGCCAGCAGCTTAGGAACGGTGCAAGAGACCCAGTACTTC,CASSLGTVQETQYF
-,-,TRBV27,TRBJ2-5,TGTGCCAGCAGTCCGCTGACGGGTACCCAGTACTTC,CASSPLTGTQYF
few,-,TRBV20-1,TRBJ2-5,TGCAGTGCTAGACACAGGGCGTGGGAGACCCAGTACTTC,CSARHRAWETQYF
few,TRBD1,TRBV12-3/TRBV12-4,TRBJ1-1,TGTGCCAGCAGCCCTTCGGACAGGGGGCTGAACACTGAAGCTTTCTTT,CASSPSDRGLNTEAFF
-,-,TRBV20-1,TRBJ2-5,TGCAGTGCTCCAAATCCGGGACTCTCTCAAGAGACCCAGTACTTC,CSAPNPGLSQETQYF
few,-,TRBV12-3/TRBV12-4,TRBJ1-5,TGTGCCAGCAGTTTAACCAGAAATAGCAATCAGCCCCAGCATTTT,CASSLTRNSNQPQHF
-,-,TRBV7-2,TRBJ1-1,TGTGCCAGCAGCCACTTGACAGGGAACACTGAAGCTTTCTTT,CASSHLTGNTEAFF